One and the same sample provided the 22 T cell receptor beta chains below, sequenced in a study of T cells after yellow fever vaccination. TCRdb re-derived calls from the 5' RACE reads in MiXCR, one entry per CDR3 protein. The table lists some 110,000 distinct CDR3 sequences, roughly 8.4% of them singletons. The sample was CD8+ T cells sorted from PBMCs, taken 45 days after the yellow fever booster vaccination. The receptor set was obtained from a man aged 30-40 years who received the YFV17D yellow fever vaccine.

This clonotype was counted a few times. The genes are TRBV6-5 and TRBJ2-5, with a possible D match to TRBD1 (6 bases). This CDR3 is built from 14 residues. The V gene lost 2 bases and the J gene lost 2 bases, with 9 bases spanning the gap. Germline CDR1 MNHEY, CDR2 SVGAGI. The CDR3 nucleotides read TGTGCCAGCAGTTACCGAGGGGGACAAGAGACCCAGTACTTC. It yields the protein CASSYRGGQETQYF.

This clonotype was seen more than once but under ten times. The chain carries TRBV29-1 and TRBJ2-7; D ambiguous. This CDR3 has 11 amino acids. The V and J ends lost 6 bases and 4 bases respectively, with 10 bases between them. Germline V CDR1 and CDR2: SQVTM, ANQGSEA. CDR3 bases: TGCAGCGTCCGGGTGTCGTACGAGCAGTACTTC. This sequence encodes CSVRVSYEQYF.

This clonotype was observed at least ten times. The rearrangement uses TRBV6-1 and TRBJ2-1, with 11 bases matching TRBD2. The ends lost 8 bases at V and 7 bases at J; junction bases unmatched: 4. Germline V gives CDR1 MNHNS, CDR2 SASEGT. The CDR3 is made up of 13 amino acids. The chain's CDR3 is CASALAGENEQFF. In DNA, the CDR3 is TGTGCCAGCGCACTAGCGGGAGAAAATGAGCAGTTCTTC.

The V gene is TRBV19, the J gene TRBJ2-5; D is uncertain. Trimming took 7 bases from V and 5 from J, leaving 23 bases between them. Germline CDR1 LNHDA, CDR2 SQIVND (reference sequence). The CDR3 is made up of 16 amino acids. The CDR3 coding sequence is TGTGCCAGTACCCCGAAATGGGGTCCGTCGGCGGAGACCCAGTACTTC. Protein: CASTPKWGPSAETQYF.

The sample holds a few counts of this clonotype. The chain employs TRBV4-3 and TRBJ2-1; weak D call: TRBD1 (5 bases). Between the trimmed V and J ends, which lost 0 bases and 3 bases, there was a span of 15 bases. CDR3 length: 17 amino acids. Germline V gene sequence: CDR1 LGHNA, CDR2 YSLEER. The CDR3: CASSQEVWGSLYNEQFF. The CDR3 nucleotides are TGCGCCAGCAGCCAAGAGGTCTGGGGCAGCCTCTACAATGAGCAGTTCTTC.

This chain connects TRBV18 to TRBJ2-7, with no clear D. With 2 bases removed from V and 6 bases from J, the gap between germline ends came to 17 bases. CDR3 length: 15 amino acids. Germline-derived CDR1 and CDR2 are KGHSH and LQKENI. The CDR3 DNA reads as TGTGCCAGCTCACCATCCGCGGCCCTGATGATCGAGCAGTACTTC. This encodes CASSPSAALMIEQYF.

Many counts were recorded for this clonotype. This rearrangement joins TRBV5-6 to TRBJ2-1; TRBD1 aligns across 8 bases. The junction had 7 bases not matched to a gene; V was cut back by 4 bases and J by 4 bases. The CDR3 covers 15 residues. Germline CDR1 is SGHDT and CDR2 is YYEEEE. The CDR3 region is CASSQRTGTYNEQFF. The CDR3 nucleotides read TGTGCCAGCAGCCAAAGGACAGGGACGTACAATGAGCAGTTCTTC.

In its sample, this clonotype was seen many times. This rearrangement joins TRBV9 to TRBJ1-4; TRBD1 aligns across 9 bases. Germline trimming cut 4 bases from V and 4 bases from J; bases unmatched to any gene: 5. This CDR3 contains 15 residues. The germline gives CDR1 SGDLS, CDR2 YYNGEE. CDR3 coding DNA: TGTGCCAGCAGCCCTCCGGGACAGGGTAATGAAAAACTGTTTTTT. Translated, it gives CASSPPGQGNEKLFF.

This clonotype has at least ten counts. The chain recombines TRBV10-3 with TRBJ2-1; 8 bases match TRBD1. The ends lost 7 bases at V and 3 bases at J; junction bases unmatched: 8. CDR3 length equals 15 residues. Germline V CDR1 and CDR2: ENHRY, SYGVKD. CDR3 protein: CAITPGQEIYNEQFF. CDR3 nucleotides: TGTGCCATCACCCCGGGACAGGAGATCTACAATGAGCAGTTCTTC.

This clonotype was recorded many times. V is TRBV4-3 and J is TRBJ2-1; D is uncertain. CDR3 length equals 14 residues. Between the trimmed V and J ends, which lost 1 base and 3 bases, there was a span of 7 bases. Germline V gene sequence: CDR1 LGHNA, CDR2 YSLEER. The CDR3 bases are TGCGCCAGCAGCCAAGCCGACGGCTACAATGAGCAGTTCTTC. This translates into CASSQADGYNEQFF.

The chain links TRBV27 to TRBJ2-3; TRBD2 matches at 9 bases. This CDR3 has 17 residues. The V segment lost 5 bases and the J segment 3 bases; nucleotides outside the gene matches: 12. The germline CDR1 and CDR2 sequences are MNHEY and SMNVEV (reference sequence). CDR3 DNA sequence: TGTGCCAGCAGTAGATACGGGCGGGAGGGCCGAACAGATACGCAGTATTTT. Translation: CASSRYGREGRTDTQYF.

This clonotype was seen just once. A read error is possible here, since a much larger clone lies one base away. The chain recombines TRBV20-1 with TRBJ2-2; 13 bases map to TRBD2. The J segment lost 5 bases and the V segment lost 6 bases, leaving 18 bases of the junction unmatched. The CDR3 loop spans 19 amino acids. Germline loops: CDR1 DFQATT, CDR2 SNEGSKA (reference sequence). The DNA of the CDR3 is TGCAGTGCCCGCGCACTAGCGGGAGGGCGAGTCCACGAAACCGGGGAGCTGTTTTTT. This encodes CSARALAGGRVHETGELFF.

This clonotype was seen ten or more times. The gene calls are TRBV7-2 and TRBJ2-2; D is unresolved. This CDR3 comprises 14 residues. Germline-derived CDR1 and CDR2 are SGHTA and FQGNSA. Trimming removed 1 base at V and 3 bases at J, with 6 bases between. The CDR3 DNA is TGTGCCAGCAGCTTAGGCCCTTACACCGGGGAGCTGTTTTTT. As protein: CASSLGPYTGELFF.

This clonotype was observed many times. V gene TRBV5-1 combines with J gene TRBJ2-7; 7 bases map to TRBD2. In germline, CDR1 is SGHRS, CDR2 YFSETQ. The trim removed 4 bases at V and 3 bases at J, leaving 13 bases unmatched. CDR3 size: 16 residues. CDR3 sequence: CASSPDWGGVGYEQYF. Here the CDR3 DNA reads TGCGCCAGCAGCCCGGACTGGGGGGGAGTGGGCTACGAGCAGTACTTC.

Many counts were recorded for this clonotype. The chain couples TRBV9 to TRBJ2-1, with 8 bases aligning to TRBD2. The CDR3 consists of 17 residues. The germline gives CDR1 SGDLS, CDR2 YYNGEE. V trimming: 0 bases; J trimming: 4 bases; junction bases outside the gene matches: 9. The DNA of the CDR3 is TGTGCCAGCAGCGTAGAATTGAGCGGGAGTTATTACAATGAGCAGTTCTTC. Protein product: CASSVELSGSYYNEQFF.

This clonotype was observed at least ten times. The chain employs TRBV27 and TRBJ2-6, with D unclear. Germline loops: CDR1 MNHEY, CDR2 SMNVEV (reference sequence). The ends were cut back, 0 bases at V and 0 bases at J, with 12 bases in the middle. The CDR3 covers 18 residues. CDR3 protein: CASSLSRSPSSGANVLTF. The CDR3, as DNA: TGTGCCAGCAGTTTATCGAGGAGCCCAAGCTCTGGGGCCAACGTCCTGACTTTC.

CDR3 sequence reads: CASSPPGQYEQFF. As DNA, the CDR3 is TGTGCCAGCAGTCCTCCGGGACAGTATGAGCAGTTCTTC. V usage is TRBV6-2 or TRBV6-3 and J usage is TRBJ2-1; 7 nucleotides match TRBD1. The V gene's germline CDR1 is MNHEY and CDR2 SVGEGT. Trimming cost V 5 bases and J 8 bases; bases outside gene matches: 6. The CDR3 has 13 residues.

This clonotype was seen at least ten times. V and J are TRBV7-2 and TRBJ2-7; D perhaps matches TRBD2 (6 bases). V dropped 0 bases and J dropped 1 base, with 10 bases sitting between them. Germline V gene sequence: CDR1 SGHTA, CDR2 FQGNSA. The CDR3 spans 15 residues. The CDR3 region has the DNA TGTGCCAGCAGCTTAGCGGTAGCGGAGTCCTACGAGCAGTACTTC. This gives the protein CASSLAVAESYEQYF.

In its sample, this clonotype was seen many times. V usage is TRBV15 and J usage is TRBJ2-2; TRBD2 matches 8 bases. Germline V gene sequence: CDR1 LNHNV, CDR2 YYDKDF (reference sequence). This CDR3 contains 15 residues. With 4 bases clipped from V and 4 bases from J, the junction kept 5 bases outside the gene matches. The CDR3 nucleotides read TGTGCCACCAGCACCAGCGGGAGTGGCACCGGGGAGCTGTTTTTT. The encoded protein is CATSTSGSGTGELFF.

This clonotype was counted a few times. The chain recombines TRBV3-1 with TRBJ2-3; the D is unclear. V lost 4 bases and J 3 bases, leaving 8 bases between the germline ends. Germline values: CDR1 LGHDT, CDR2 YNNKEL (reference sequence). The CDR3 has 13 amino acids. The CDR3 loop reads CASSLGLTDTQYF. CDR3 DNA sequence: TGTGCCAGCAGCCTCGGGTTGACAGATACGCAGTATTTT.

This clonotype came up many times. The chain carries TRBV7-8 and TRBJ1-5; 7 nucleotides line up with TRBD1. Germline V gene data show CDR1 as SGHVS and CDR2 as FQNEAQ. After removal of 5 bases from V and 1 base from J, the junction contained 8 bases not matched to a gene. CDR3 size: 16 residues. CDR3 amino acids: CASSPEQGLSNQPQHF. The CDR3, as DNA: TGTGCCAGCAGCCCAGAACAGGGGCTGAGCAATCAGCCCCAGCATTTT.

This clonotype was found a few times. The chain carries TRBV11-3 and TRBJ2-7; 8 nucleotides line up with TRBD1. This CDR3 contains 13 residues. V gave up 4 bases and J gave up 6 bases; unmatched junction bases: 5. Germline values: CDR1 SGHNT, CDR2 YENEEA. CDR3 sequence: CASSSGTGREQYF. CDR3 bases: TGTGCCAGCAGCTCAGGGACAGGCCGCGAGCAGTACTTC. Based on the CDR3 plus reference TRBV11-3 and TRBJ2-7, the full variable domain is EAGVVQSPRYKIIEKKQPVAFWCNPISGHNTLYWYLQNLGQGPELLIRYENEEAVDDSQLPKDRFSAERLKGVDSTLKIQPAELGDSAVYLCASSSGTGREQYFGPGTRLTVT.